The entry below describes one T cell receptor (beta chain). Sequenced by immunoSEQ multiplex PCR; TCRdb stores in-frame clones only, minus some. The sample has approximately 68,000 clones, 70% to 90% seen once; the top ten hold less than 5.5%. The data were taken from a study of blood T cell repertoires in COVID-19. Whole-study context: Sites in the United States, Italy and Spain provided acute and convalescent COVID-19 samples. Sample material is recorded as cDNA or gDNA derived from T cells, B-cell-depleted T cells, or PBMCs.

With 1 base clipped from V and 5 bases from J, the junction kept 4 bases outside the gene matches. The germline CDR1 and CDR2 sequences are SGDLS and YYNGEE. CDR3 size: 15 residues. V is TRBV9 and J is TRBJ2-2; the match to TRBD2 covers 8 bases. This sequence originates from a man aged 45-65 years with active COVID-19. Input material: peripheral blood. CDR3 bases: TGTGCCAGCAGCGTACGAGCGGGAGTAACCGGGGAGCTGTTTTTT. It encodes CASSVRAGVTGELFF.